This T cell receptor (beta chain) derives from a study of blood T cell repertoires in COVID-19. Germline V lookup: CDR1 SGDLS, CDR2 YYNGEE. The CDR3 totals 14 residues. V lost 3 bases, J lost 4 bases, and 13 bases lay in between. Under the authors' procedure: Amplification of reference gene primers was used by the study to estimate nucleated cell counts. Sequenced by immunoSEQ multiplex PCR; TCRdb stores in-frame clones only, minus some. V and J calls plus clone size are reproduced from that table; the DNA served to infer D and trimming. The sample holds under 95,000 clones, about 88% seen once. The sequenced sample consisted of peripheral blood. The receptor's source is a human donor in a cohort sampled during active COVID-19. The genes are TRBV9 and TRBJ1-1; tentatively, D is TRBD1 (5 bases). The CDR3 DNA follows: TGTGCCAGCAGCGCACTGACCGGGGGCACTGAAGCTTTCTTT. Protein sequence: CASSALTGGTEAFF.